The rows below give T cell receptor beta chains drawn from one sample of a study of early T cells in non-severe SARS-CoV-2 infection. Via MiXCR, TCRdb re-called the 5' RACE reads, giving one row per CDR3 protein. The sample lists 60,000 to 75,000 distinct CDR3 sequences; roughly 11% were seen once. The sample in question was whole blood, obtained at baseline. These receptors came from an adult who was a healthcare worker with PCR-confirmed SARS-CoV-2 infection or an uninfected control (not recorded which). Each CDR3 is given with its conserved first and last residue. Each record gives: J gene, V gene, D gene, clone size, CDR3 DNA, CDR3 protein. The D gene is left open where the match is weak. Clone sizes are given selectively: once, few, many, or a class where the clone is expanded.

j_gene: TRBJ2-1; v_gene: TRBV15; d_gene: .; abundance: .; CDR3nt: TGTGCCACCGGGGGTTGGGGAAGAGAGCAGTTCTTC; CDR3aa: CATGGWGREQFF
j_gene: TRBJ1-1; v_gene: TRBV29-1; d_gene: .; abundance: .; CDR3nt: TGCAGCCGTGGACCTCTTGAAGCTTTCTTT; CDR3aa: CSRGPLEAFF
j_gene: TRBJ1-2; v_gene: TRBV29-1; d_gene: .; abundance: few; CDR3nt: TGCAGCGTTGATATCTCAGGACTCCCTAACTATGGCTACACCTTC; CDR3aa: CSVDISGLPNYGYTF
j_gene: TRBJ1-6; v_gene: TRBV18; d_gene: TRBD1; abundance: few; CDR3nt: TGTGCCAGCTCAGAACGACAGGGGGCAGGAAATTCACCCCTCCACTTT; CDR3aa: CASSERQGAGNSPLHF
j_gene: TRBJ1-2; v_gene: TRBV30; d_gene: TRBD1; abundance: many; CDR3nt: TGTGCCTGGGACAGACAGGGGGCCGAAGGCTACACCTTC; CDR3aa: CAWDRQGAEGYTF
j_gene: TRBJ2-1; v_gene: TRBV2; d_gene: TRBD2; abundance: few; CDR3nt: TGTGCCAGCAGTGGTCTAGCGGGAGCCTACAATGAGCAGTTCTTC; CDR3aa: CASSGLAGAYNEQFF
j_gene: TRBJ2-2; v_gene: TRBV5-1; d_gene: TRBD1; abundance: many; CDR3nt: TGCGCCAGCAAGGGGATGACAGGGTCGAACACCGGGGAGCTGTTTTTT; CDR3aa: CASKGMTGSNTGELFF
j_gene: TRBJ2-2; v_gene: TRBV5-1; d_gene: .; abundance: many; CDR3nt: TGCGCCAGCAGCTCCTCCGGGACTGGGAACACCGGGGAGCTGTTTTTT; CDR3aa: CASSSSGTGNTGELFF
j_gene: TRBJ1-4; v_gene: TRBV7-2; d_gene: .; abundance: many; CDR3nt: TGTGCCAGCAGCCGGACAGCAACTAATGAAAAACTGTTTTTT; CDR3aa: CASSRTATNEKLFF
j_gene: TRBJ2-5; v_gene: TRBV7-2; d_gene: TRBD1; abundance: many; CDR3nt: TGTGCCAGCATCGCCCGTCCGGGACAGCAAGAGACCCAGTACTTC; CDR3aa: CASIARPGQQETQYF
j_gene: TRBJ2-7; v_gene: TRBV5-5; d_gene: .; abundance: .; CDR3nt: TGTGCCAGCAGCCCCGGACAATCCTACGAGCAGTACTTC; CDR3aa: CASSPGQSYEQYF
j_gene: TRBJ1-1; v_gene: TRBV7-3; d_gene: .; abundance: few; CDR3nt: TGTGCCAGCAGCTTAACAACGAACACTGAAGCTTTCTTT; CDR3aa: CASSLTTNTEAFF
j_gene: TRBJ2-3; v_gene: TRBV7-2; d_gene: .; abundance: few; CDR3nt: TGTGCCAGCAGCTTAATTGGCACAGATACGCAGTATTTT; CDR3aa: CASSLIGTDTQYF
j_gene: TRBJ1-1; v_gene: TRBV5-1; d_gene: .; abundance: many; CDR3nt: TGCGCCAGCAGGACGTTAAACACTGAAGCTTTCTTT; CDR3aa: CASRTLNTEAFF
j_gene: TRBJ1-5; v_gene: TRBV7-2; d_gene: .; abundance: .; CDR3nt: TGTGCCAGCAGCTTAGGCTACCACAGGAGTAGCAATCAGCCCCAGCATTTT; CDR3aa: CASSLGYHRSSNQPQHF
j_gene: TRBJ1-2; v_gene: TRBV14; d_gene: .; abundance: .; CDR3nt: TGTGCCAGCAGCAACCTATATGGCTACACCTTC; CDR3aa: CASSNLYGYTF
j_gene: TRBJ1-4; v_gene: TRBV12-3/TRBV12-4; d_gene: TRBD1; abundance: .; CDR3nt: TGTGCCAGCCGTCGGACAGGGAAAGAAAAACTGTTTTTT; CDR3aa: CASRRTGKEKLFF
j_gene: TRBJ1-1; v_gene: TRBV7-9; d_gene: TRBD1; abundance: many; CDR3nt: TGTGCCAGCAGCACACCGGGACAGGGCCCCGAAGCTTTCTTT; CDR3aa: CASSTPGQGPEAFF
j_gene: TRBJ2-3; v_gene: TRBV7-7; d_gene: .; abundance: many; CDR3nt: TGTGCCAGCAGCCAGAGCGGAGGGGAAGATACGCAGTATTTT; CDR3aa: CASSQSGGEDTQYF
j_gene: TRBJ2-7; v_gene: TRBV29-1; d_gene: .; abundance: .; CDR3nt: TGCAGCGTTGAAATATATTACGAGCAGTACTTC; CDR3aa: CSVEIYYEQYF
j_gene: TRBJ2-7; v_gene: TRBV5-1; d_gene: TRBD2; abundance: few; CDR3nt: TGCGCCAGCAGCTTCGGACTAGCGGGAGCCCGCGAGCAGTACTTC; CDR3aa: CASSFGLAGAREQYF
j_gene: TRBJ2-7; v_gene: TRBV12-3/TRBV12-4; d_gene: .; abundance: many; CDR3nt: TGTGCCAGCAGTTTAAACAGGGTGGGCGAGCAGTACTTC; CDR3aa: CASSLNRVGEQYF
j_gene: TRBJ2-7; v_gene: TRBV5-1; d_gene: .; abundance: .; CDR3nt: TGCGCCAGCAGCTTGGAAAGGGCCTACGAGCAGTACTTC; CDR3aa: CASSLERAYEQYF
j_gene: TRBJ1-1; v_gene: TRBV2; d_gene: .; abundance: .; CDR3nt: TGTGCCAGCAGTGAACGGATGGGAACCCCGAGGGCTTTCTTT; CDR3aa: CASSERMGTPRAFF
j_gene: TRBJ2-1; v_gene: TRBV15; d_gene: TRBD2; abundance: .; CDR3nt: TGTGCCACCAGCAGAGGTACTAGCGGGAGTAATGAGCAGTTCTTC; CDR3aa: CATSRGTSGSNEQFF